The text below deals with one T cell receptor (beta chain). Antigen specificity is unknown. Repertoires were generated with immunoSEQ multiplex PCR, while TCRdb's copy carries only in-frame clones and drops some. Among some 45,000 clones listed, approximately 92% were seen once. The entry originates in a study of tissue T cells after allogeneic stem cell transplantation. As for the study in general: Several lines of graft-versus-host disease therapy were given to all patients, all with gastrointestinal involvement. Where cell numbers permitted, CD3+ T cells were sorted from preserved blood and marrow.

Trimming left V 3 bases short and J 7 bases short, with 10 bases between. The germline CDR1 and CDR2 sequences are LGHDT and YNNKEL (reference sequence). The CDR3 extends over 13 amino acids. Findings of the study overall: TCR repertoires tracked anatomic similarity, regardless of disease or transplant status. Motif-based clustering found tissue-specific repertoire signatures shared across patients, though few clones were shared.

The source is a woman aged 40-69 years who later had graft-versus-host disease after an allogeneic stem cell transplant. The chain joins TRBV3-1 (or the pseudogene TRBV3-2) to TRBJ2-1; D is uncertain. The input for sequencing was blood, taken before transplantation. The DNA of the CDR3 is TGTGCCAGCAGCCATTTAAGCGTGAATGAGCAGTTCTTC. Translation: CASSHLSVNEQFF.